These T cell receptor beta chains were read from a single sample in a study of cytotoxic CD8 clonotypes in ibrutinib-treated CLL. TCRdb keeps only in-frame clones here, not all; method: immunoSEQ multiplex PCR. The sample carries a few hundred thousand clones, about 80% recorded once. The material was PBMCs, obtained before ibrutinib treatment. These TCRs come from a human donor with chronic lymphocytic leukemia. CDR3s include the opening cysteine and the closing phenylalanine or tryptophan. The D gene is left open where the match is weak. Some rows have no size entry. The others give once, few or many, or a class for an expanded clone.

clone_size: .; cdr3_length: 14; v_call: TRBV9; d_call: .; j_call: TRBJ2-7; cdr3_nt: TGTGCCAGCAGCCTAAACACAGGATCCTACGAGCAGTACTTC; cdr3_aa: CASSLNTGSYEQYF
clone_size: .; cdr3_length: 11; v_call: TRBV29-1; d_call: .; j_call: TRBJ2-7; cdr3_nt: TGCAGCGCTTACAGCTCCTACGAGCAGTACTTC; cdr3_aa: CSAYSSYEQYF
clone_size: .; cdr3_length: 16; v_call: TRBV4-3; d_call: .; j_call: TRBJ2-4; cdr3_nt: TGCGCCAGCAGCCAAGGGAGGGCACCGGCCAAAAACATTCAGTACTTC; cdr3_aa: CASSQGRAPAKNIQYF
clone_size: once; cdr3_length: 15; v_call: TRBV15; d_call: .; j_call: TRBJ1-2; cdr3_nt: TGTGCCACCAGCAGAGATATAGCAGACATCTATGGCTACACCTTC; cdr3_aa: CATSRDIADIYGYTF
clone_size: .; cdr3_length: 15; v_call: TRBV19; d_call: TRBD1; j_call: TRBJ1-1; cdr3_nt: TGTGCCAGTAGTATCCCAGGGGGCGCGAACACTGAAGCTTTCTTT; cdr3_aa: CASSIPGGANTEAFF
clone_size: once; cdr3_length: 15; v_call: TRBV5-5; d_call: TRBD2; j_call: TRBJ2-1; cdr3_nt: TGTGCCAGCAGCTTTAGTAGCGGGGCGTACAATGAGCAGTTCTTC; cdr3_aa: CASSFSSGAYNEQFF
clone_size: .; cdr3_length: 15; v_call: TRBV4-3; d_call: .; j_call: TRBJ2-2; cdr3_nt: TGCGCCAGCAGCCAAGCACGTCAGGGTACCGGGGAGCTGTTTTTT; cdr3_aa: CASSQARQGTGELFF
clone_size: .; cdr3_length: 15; v_call: TRBV19; d_call: TRBD1; j_call: TRBJ2-2; cdr3_nt: TGTGCCAGTAGTATCGGGACAGGGACTACCGGGGAGCTGTTTTTT; cdr3_aa: CASSIGTGTTGELFF
clone_size: .; cdr3_length: 12; v_call: TRBV11-3; d_call: .; j_call: TRBJ2-1; cdr3_nt: TGTGCCAGCAGCTTCGGTCCCAATGAGCAGTTCTTC; cdr3_aa: CASSFGPNEQFF
clone_size: once; cdr3_length: 16; v_call: TRBV5-6; d_call: .; j_call: TRBJ1-5; cdr3_nt: TGTGCCAGCAGCTTAAGAGGGGCCTATAGCAATCAGCCCCAGCATTTT; cdr3_aa: CASSLRGAYSNQPQHF
clone_size: .; cdr3_length: 15; v_call: TRBV5-4; d_call: TRBD1; j_call: TRBJ2-1; cdr3_nt: TGTGCCAGCAGCTTGCCCCGGACAGGGGACGGTGAGCAGTTCTTC; cdr3_aa: CASSLPRTGDGEQFF
clone_size: .; cdr3_length: 12; v_call: TRBV30; d_call: .; j_call: TRBJ1-2; cdr3_nt: TGTGCCAGCCGGGACTCGGGCTATGGCTACACCTTC; cdr3_aa: CASRDSGYGYTF
clone_size: .; cdr3_length: 14; v_call: TRBV25-1; d_call: .; j_call: TRBJ1-5; cdr3_nt: TGTGCCAGCAGTGAATTTGGGGTTGTGCAGCCCCAGCATTTT; cdr3_aa: CASSEFGVVQPQHF
clone_size: once; cdr3_length: 18; v_call: TRBV18; d_call: .; j_call: TRBJ2-6; cdr3_nt: TGTGCCAGCTCACCTTTACAGGCAGGCTCGGGTGGGGCCAACGTCCTGACTTTC; cdr3_aa: CASSPLQAGSGGANVLTF
clone_size: .; cdr3_length: 13; v_call: TRBV5-1; d_call: TRBD1; j_call: TRBJ2-5; cdr3_nt: TGCGCCAGCAGCAACAGGGGTTACGAGACCCAGTACTTC; cdr3_aa: CASSNRGYETQYF